This TCR beta chain comes out of a study of blood T cell repertoires in COVID-19. As for the study in general: From the United States, Italy and Spain came samples of acute and convalescent COVID-19. In each case, the material was cDNA or gDNA derived from T cells, B-cell-depleted T cells, or PBMCs.

Germline-derived CDR1 and CDR2 are GTSNPN and SVGIG (reference sequence). This CDR3 comprises 11 residues. The ends were cut back, 3 bases at V and 16 bases at J, with 13 bases in the middle. Followed longitudinally, the Seattle patients had been enrolled during active infection. Per the original methods: Estimation of nucleated cell counts was performed using reference gene primer amplification. Only in-frame clones appear in the TCRdb table, and some are missing; sequencing was by immunoSEQ multiplex PCR. The DNA was the basis for D and trimming; V, J and clone size are from that table. The sample records almost 350,000 clones, about nine tenths being singletons.

The sample comprised peripheral blood. The receptor was derived from an older woman with COVID-19, enrolled during active disease. The chain joins TRBV30 to TRBJ1-6; D gene unclear. CDR3 DNA: TGTGCCTGGAGGGGCCGGGATATTCTCCACTTT. This codes for CAWRGRDILHF.